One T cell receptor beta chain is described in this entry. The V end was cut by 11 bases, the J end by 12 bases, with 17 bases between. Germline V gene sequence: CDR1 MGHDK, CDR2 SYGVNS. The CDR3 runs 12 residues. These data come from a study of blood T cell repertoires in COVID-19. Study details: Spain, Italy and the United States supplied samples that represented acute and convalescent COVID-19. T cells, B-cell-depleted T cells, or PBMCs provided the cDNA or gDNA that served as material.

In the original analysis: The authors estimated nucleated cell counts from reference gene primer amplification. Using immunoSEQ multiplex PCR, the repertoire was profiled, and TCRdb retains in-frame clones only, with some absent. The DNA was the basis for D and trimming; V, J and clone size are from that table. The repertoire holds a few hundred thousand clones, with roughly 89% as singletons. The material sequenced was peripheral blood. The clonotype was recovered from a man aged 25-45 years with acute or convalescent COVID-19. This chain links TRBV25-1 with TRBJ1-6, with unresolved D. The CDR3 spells CAAGGIFRPLHF. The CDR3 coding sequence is TGTGCCGCGGGAGGGATTTTTAGACCCCTCCACTTT. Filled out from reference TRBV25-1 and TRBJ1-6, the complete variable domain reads EADIYQTPRYLVIGTGKKITLECSQTMGHDKMYWYQQDPGMELHLIHYSYGVNSTEKGDLSSESTVSRIRTEHFPLTLESARPSHTSQYLCAAGGIFRPLHFGNGTRLTVT.